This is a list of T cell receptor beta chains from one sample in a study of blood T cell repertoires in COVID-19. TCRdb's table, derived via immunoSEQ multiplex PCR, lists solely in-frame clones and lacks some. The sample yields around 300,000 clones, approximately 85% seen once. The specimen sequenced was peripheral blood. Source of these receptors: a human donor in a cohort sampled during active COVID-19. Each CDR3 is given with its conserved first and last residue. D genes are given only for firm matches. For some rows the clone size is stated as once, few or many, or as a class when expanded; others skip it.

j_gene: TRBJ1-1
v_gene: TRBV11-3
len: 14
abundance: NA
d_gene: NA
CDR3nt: TGTGCCAGCAGCTTATCCGGGGAAAGGACTGAAGCTTTCTTT
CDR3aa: CASSLSGERTEAFF

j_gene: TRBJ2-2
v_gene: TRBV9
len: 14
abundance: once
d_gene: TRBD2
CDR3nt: TGTGCCAGCAGCTTTAGCGGGGATCCCGGGGAGCTGTTTTTT
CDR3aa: CASSFSGDPGELFF

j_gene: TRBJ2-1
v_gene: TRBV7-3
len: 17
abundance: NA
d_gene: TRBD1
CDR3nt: TGTGCCAGCAGCCTCTGGGGTGGGACAGGGGTTTTGAATGAGCAGTTCTTC
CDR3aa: CASSLWGGTGVLNEQFF

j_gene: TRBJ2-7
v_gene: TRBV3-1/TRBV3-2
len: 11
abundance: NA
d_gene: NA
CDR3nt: TGTGCCAGCAGCCAAATATACGAGCAGTACTTC
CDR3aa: CASSQIYEQYF

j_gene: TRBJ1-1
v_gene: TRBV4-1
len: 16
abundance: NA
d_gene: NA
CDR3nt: TGCGCCAGCAGCCAATCGGGGGGGGGTATGAACACTGAAGCTTTCTTT
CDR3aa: CASSQSGGGMNTEAFF

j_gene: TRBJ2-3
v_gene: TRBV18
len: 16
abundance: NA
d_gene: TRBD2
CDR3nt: TGTGCCAGCTCACCGGTGTCTAGCGGGGGTCCAGATACGCAGTATTTT
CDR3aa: CASSPVSSGGPDTQYF

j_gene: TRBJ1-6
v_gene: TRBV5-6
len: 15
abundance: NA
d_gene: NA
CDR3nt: TGTGCCAGCAGCTTGGGATTAGGGGCAGGGTCACCCCTCCACTTT
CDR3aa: CASSLGLGAGSPLHF

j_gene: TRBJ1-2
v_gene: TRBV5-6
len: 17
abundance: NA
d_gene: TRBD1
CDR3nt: TGTGCCAGCAGCTTGGACCTCCGGGACAGGGTAATTGGTGGCTACACCTTC
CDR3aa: CASSLDLRDRVIGGYTF

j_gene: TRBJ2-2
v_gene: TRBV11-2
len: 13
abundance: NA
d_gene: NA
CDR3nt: TGTGCCAGCAGCTTAGATCGAGGCGGGGAGCTGTTTTTT
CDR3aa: CASSLDRGGELFF

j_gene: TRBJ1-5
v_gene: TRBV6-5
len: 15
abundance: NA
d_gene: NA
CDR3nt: TGTGCCAGCAGTTACGGGGCGGGAAGCAATCAGCCCCAGCATTTT
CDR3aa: CASSYGAGSNQPQHF

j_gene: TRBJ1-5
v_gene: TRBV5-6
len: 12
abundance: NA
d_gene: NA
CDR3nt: TGTGCCAGCAGCTTCGGGGATCAGCCCCAGCATTTT
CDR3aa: CASSFGDQPQHF

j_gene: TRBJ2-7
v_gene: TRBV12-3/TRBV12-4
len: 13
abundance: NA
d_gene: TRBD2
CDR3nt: TGTGCCAGCCAAAACCCGGGGGGCTACGAGCAGTACTTC
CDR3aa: CASQNPGGYEQYF

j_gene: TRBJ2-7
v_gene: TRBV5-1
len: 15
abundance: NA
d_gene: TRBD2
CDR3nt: TGCGCCAGCAGCTCGGGACTAGCGGGGAACTACGAGCAGTACTTC
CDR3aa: CASSSGLAGNYEQYF

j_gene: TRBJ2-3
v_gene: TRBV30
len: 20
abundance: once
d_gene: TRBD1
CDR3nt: TGTGCCTGGGGTCGGGCGATTCCGACAGGGGTTAATCGGGACACAGATACGCAGTATTTT
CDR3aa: CAWGRAIPTGVNRDTDTQYF

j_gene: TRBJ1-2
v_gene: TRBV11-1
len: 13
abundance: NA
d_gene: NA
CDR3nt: TGTGCCAGCAGCTTAGCTATCGACTATGGCTACACCTTC
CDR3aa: CASSLAIDYGYTF

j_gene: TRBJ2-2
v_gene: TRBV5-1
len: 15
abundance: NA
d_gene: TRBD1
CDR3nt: TGCGCCAGCAGCACCGGACAGGGGGACACCGGGGAGCTGTTTTTT
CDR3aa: CASSTGQGDTGELFF

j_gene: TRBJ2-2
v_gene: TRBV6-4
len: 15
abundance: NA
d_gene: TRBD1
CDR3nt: TGTGCCAGCAGTGAAGACAGGGCGGAGACCGGGGAGCTGTTTTTT
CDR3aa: CASSEDRAETGELFF